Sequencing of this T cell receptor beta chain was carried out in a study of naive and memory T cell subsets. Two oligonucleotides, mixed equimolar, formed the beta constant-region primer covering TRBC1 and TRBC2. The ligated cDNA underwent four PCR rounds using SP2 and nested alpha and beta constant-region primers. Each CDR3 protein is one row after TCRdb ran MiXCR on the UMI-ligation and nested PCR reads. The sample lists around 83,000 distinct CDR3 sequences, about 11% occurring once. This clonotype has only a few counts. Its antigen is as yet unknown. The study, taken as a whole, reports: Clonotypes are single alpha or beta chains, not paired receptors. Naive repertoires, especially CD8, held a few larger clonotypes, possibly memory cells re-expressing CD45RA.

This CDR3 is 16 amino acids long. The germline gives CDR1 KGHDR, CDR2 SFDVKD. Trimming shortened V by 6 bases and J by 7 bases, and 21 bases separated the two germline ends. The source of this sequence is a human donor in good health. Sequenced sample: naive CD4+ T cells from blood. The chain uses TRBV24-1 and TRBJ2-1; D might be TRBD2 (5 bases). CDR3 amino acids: CATSFPGSRGTNEQFF. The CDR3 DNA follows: TGTGCCACCAGTTTCCCGGGATCCCGCGGTACGAATGAGCAGTTCTTC.